This T cell receptor beta chain was found in a study of blood T cell repertoires in COVID-19 (dated by TCRdb to between 2020 and 2021). About the full investigation: Samples covering the acute and convalescent phases of COVID-19 were provided by collaborators in the United States, Italy and Spain. The material from the prospective study consisted of cDNA or gDNA derived from T cells, B-cell-depleted T cells, or PBMCs. The samples were drawn from the first 160 participants of the ongoing ImmuneRACE study and from 950 to 1,500 subjects provided by 6 global collaborators. The repertoires were released in a freely available public database intended as a resource for research on the immune response to SARS-CoV-2. HLA class I and class II types, where available, came from metadata supplied by the sample provider rather than from assay-based typing. The sample metadata nearly always contained a de-identified subject ID, COVID-19 status, age in years and sex. The dataset comprised deeply sampled blood TCRbeta repertoires from subjects exposed to, actively infected with, or recovered from COVID-19.

The paper as a whole reports these results and caveats: How much clinical and demographic metadata was included differed by source and by participant, and the metadata was provided uncurated.

Regarding this clone: Its antigen is not yet known. Nothing much larger sits one base from this clone, and base qualities are not available.

In Seattle, one collaborating source enrolled patients while the infection was active and tracked those patients longitudinally over the course of disease. Whole blood was collected in K2EDTA tubes by collaborating institutions according to the institutions' own protocols. For TCRbeta analysis, collaborators shipped samples in one of three forms: frozen whole blood, isolated PBMCs, or DNA extracted from either of those sample types. TCRbeta CDR3 regions were amplified from genomic DNA by means of the immunoSEQ Assay, a bias-controlled multiplex PCR. As for how the authors treated the data: The number of nucleated cells in each sample was estimated from the amplification of reference gene primers within the assay. Sequence reads were collapsed and filtered to measure the absolute abundance of every unique TCRbeta CDR3 rearrangement. For each sample, productive Simpson clonality was calculated by taking the square root of Simpson's diversity index across productive rearrangements. TCRdb obtained this table from immuneACCESS and retained in-frame rearrangements with V and J assigned. These tables miss some clones; where compared with another copy, unresolved V genes account for less than half of the shortfall, and the remainder is unexplained. That table is the source of V, J and clone size, and D and trimming were worked out from the DNA. Across this sample there are 160,000 or so clones, with 79% seen only once. About 7.8% of the sample belongs to the ten largest clones.

The CDR3 measures 15 amino acids from cysteine to phenylalanine. Of all the DNA, just the CDR3 is kept, 45 bases in frame from base 1. CDR1 and CDR2 (SGHVS, FQNEAQ) derive from the germline V gene. Clipping removes 2 bases from V and 9 bases from J, with 12 as the unmatched junction base count. The sequence was collected from a woman between 55 and 75 years old with COVID-19, enrolled during active disease. Rearrangement joined TRBV7-8 to TRBJ1-2; 7 bases in between match TRBD1. Material for sequencing was peripheral blood. Here the CDR3 is given as CASSLFRDSVSSYTF. DNA sequence: TGTGCCAGCAGCTTATTTCGGGACAGCGTTAGTAGCTACACCTTC.